This TCR beta chain comes out of a study of identifying expanded T cells in peripheral blood. Clones were sequenced by immunoSEQ multiplex PCR, and TCRdb holds only the in-frame ones, with some missing. The sample includes about 82,000 clones, about 87% seen only once; the top ten take roughly 7.7%. Study-wide findings and caveats: Across healthy donors, higher total template counts meant significantly greater approximately two-week count variance.

Healthy donors had no documented immune events, such as infections, while sampled. This clone was seen only once. The antigen remains undetermined. This CDR3 is built from 13 residues. The germline V gene has CDR1 SGHNT and CDR2 YYREEE (reference sequence). V was clipped by 1 base and J by 5 bases, with 8 bases between them. The source is a person between 18 and 75 years old in good health. What was sequenced was blood. The chain uses TRBV5-4 and TRBJ2-3; D is possibly TRBD2 (5 bases). The DNA for the CDR3 is TGTGCCAGCAGCTTGCGGGGTGGAGATACGCAGTATTTT. Protein: CASSLRGGDTQYF.